This TCR beta chain came from a study of human T cells and chemical hapten exposure. Time point indicated: patch test 3, about 24 weeks after DPC sensitization. Treatment denoted: therapeutic diphenylcyclopropenone sensitization with weekly scalp DPC. TCRdb itself ran the RACE reads through MiXCR, one entry per CDR3 protein. Among about 160,000 distinct CDR3 sequences, roughly a quarter were seen once, and the ten largest hold around 1.9%. The V segment lost 0 bases and the J segment 5 bases; nucleotides outside the gene matches: 6. The CDR3 contains 15 residues. The germline V gene has CDR1 LGHNA and CDR2 YSLEER.

This specimen consisted of whole blood, obtained in connection with sensitization to the hapten diphenylcyclopropenone (DPC). This TCR derives from a woman aged 18-29 years with alopecia areata. Some clones in this sample may be carry-over from other donors' samples. The rearrangement links TRBV4-3 to TRBJ2-5; 7 nucleotides match TRBD1. The CDR3 spells CASSQEGQAWETQYF. The DNA of the CDR3 is TGCGCCAGCAGCCAAGAAGGACAGGCTTGGGAGACCCAGTACTTC.